This entry features one TCR beta chain sequence. The CDR3 covers 12 residues. Per the germline V gene, CDR1 is GTSNPN and CDR2 is SVGIG (reference sequence). Deletions cut 5 bases from V and 2 bases from J, with 10 bases between. Participant-reported clinical history was the basis for cohort assignment. The data derive from a study of blood T cell repertoires in COVID-19. Sequencing was performed with immunoSEQ multiplex PCR; in TCRdb, only in-frame clones are kept and a portion is missing. The repertoire holds 150,000 to 250,000 clones, with more than 65% as singletons. This TCR derives from a man aged 35 to 55 who had recovered from COVID-19. This chain connects TRBV30 to TRBJ2-7; a weak D match, TRBD2 (6 bases). The sequenced material came from PBMCs or T cells enriched from blood (not recorded which). This chain's CDR3 is CAWAGSTYEQYF. The CDR3 nucleotides are TGTGCCTGGGCGGGGAGCACCTACGAGCAGTACTTC. Filled out from reference TRBV30 and TRBJ2-7, the complete variable domain reads SQTIHQWPATLVQPVGSPLSLECTVEGTSNPNLYWYRQAAGRGLQLLFYSVGIGQISSEVPQNLSASRPQDRQFILSSKKLLLSDSGFYLCAWAGSTYEQYFGPGTRLTVT.